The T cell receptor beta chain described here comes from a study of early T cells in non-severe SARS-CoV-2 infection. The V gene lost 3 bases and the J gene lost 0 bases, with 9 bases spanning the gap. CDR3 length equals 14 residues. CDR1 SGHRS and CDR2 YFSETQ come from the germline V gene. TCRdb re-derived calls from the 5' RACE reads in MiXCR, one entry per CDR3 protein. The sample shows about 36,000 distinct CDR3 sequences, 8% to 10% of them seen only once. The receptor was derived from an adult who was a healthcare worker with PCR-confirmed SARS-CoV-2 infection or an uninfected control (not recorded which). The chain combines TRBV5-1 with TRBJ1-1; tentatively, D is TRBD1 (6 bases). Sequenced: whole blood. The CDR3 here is CASSSGGMNTEAFF. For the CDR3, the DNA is TGCGCCAGCAGCTCGGGGGGCATGAACACTGAAGCTTTCTTT.